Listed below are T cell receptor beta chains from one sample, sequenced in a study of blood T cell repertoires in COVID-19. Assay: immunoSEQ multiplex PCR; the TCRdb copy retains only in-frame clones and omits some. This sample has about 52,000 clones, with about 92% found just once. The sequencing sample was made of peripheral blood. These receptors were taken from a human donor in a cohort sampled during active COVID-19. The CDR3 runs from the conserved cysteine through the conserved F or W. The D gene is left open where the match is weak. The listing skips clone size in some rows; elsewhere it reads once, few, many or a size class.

CDR3aa: CASSQRWTSGRPFGEQFF; CDR3nt: TGTGCCAGCAGCCAGAGATGGACTAGCGGGAGGCCCTTTGGTGAGCAGTTCTTC; abundance: -; j_gene: TRBJ2-1; d_gene: TRBD2; v_gene: TRBV7-8
CDR3aa: CASSEERSFYDNEQFF; CDR3nt: TGTGCCAGCAGTGAGGAGCGTAGCTTTTACGACAATGAGCAGTTCTTC; abundance: -; j_gene: TRBJ2-1; d_gene: -; v_gene: TRBV6-1
CDR3aa: CATDRKETQYF; CDR3nt: TGTGCCACGGACAGAAAAGAGACCCAGTACTTC; abundance: -; j_gene: TRBJ2-5; d_gene: -; v_gene: TRBV6-5
CDR3aa: CASSDPRETSTDTQYF; CDR3nt: TGTGCCAGCAGTGACCCCAGGGAAACTAGCACAGATACGCAGTATTTT; abundance: -; j_gene: TRBJ2-3; d_gene: -; v_gene: TRBV25-1
CDR3aa: CASSRQNYGYTF; CDR3nt: TGTGCCAGCAGCCGACAGAACTATGGCTACACCTTC; abundance: once; j_gene: TRBJ1-2; d_gene: -; v_gene: TRBV2
CDR3aa: CASSGGTGGRQPQHF; CDR3nt: TGCGCCAGCAGTGGGGGCACAGGGGGCAGGCAGCCCCAGCATTTT; abundance: few; j_gene: TRBJ1-5; d_gene: TRBD1; v_gene: TRBV4-1
CDR3aa: CASSQVPGQGADEQFF; CDR3nt: TGTGCCAGCAGCCAAGTTCCGGGACAGGGGGCCGATGAGCAGTTCTTC; abundance: -; j_gene: TRBJ2-1; d_gene: TRBD1; v_gene: TRBV4-2
CDR3aa: CASSPGQGSSNQPQHF; CDR3nt: TGTGCCAGCAGTCCAGGACAGGGTTCGAGCAATCAGCCCCAGCATTTT; abundance: -; j_gene: TRBJ1-5; d_gene: TRBD1; v_gene: TRBV27
CDR3aa: CASSSPRWEENEQFF; CDR3nt: TGTGCCAGCAGCTCCCCTCGTTGGGAGGAAAATGAGCAGTTCTTC; abundance: -; j_gene: TRBJ2-1; d_gene: -; v_gene: TRBV11-2
CDR3aa: CASSLAGSGSSYEQYF; CDR3nt: TGTGCCAGCAGCTTGGCTGGGAGCGGGAGTAGCTACGAGCAGTACTTC; abundance: -; j_gene: TRBJ2-7; d_gene: TRBD2; v_gene: TRBV5-6
CDR3aa: CASSLSSFNEKLFF; CDR3nt: TGTGCCAGCAGTTTATCGAGCTTCAATGAAAAACTGTTTTTT; abundance: -; j_gene: TRBJ1-4; d_gene: -; v_gene: TRBV27
CDR3aa: CASSSPIGPGSPLHF; CDR3nt: TGTGCCAGCAGTTCCCCAATAGGTCCGGGTTCACCCCTCCACTTT; abundance: -; j_gene: TRBJ1-6; d_gene: -; v_gene: TRBV27
CDR3aa: CASSSPTKATGELFF; CDR3nt: TGCGCCAGCAGCTCCCCCACGAAAGCCACCGGGGAGCTGTTTTTT; abundance: -; j_gene: TRBJ2-2; d_gene: -; v_gene: TRBV4-1
CDR3aa: CASSLEQRSAYNEQFF; CDR3nt: TGTGCCAGCAGCTTAGAACAGCGGAGCGCCTACAATGAGCAGTTCTTC; abundance: once; j_gene: TRBJ2-1; d_gene: -; v_gene: TRBV11-2
CDR3aa: CAWSGRAIEQYF; CDR3nt: TGTGCCTGGAGTGGCAGGGCTATCGAGCAGTACTTC; abundance: -; j_gene: TRBJ2-7; d_gene: -; v_gene: TRBV30
CDR3aa: CAIARTSGDSGANVLTF; CDR3nt: TGTGCCATCGCGCGGACTAGCGGGGACTCTGGGGCCAACGTCCTGACTTTC; abundance: -; j_gene: TRBJ2-6; d_gene: TRBD2; v_gene: TRBV10-3
CDR3aa: CASSLAGSGRAGEQYF; CDR3nt: TGTGCCAGCAGCTTGGCCGGTAGCGGGAGGGCCGGCGAGCAGTACTTC; abundance: -; j_gene: TRBJ2-7; d_gene: TRBD2; v_gene: TRBV5-6
CDR3aa: CKETESYEQYF; CDR3nt: TGCAAAGAGACGGAGTCCTACGAGCAGTACTTC; abundance: -; j_gene: TRBJ2-7; d_gene: -; v_gene: TRBV20-1
CDR3aa: CASSPDHRGSYGYTF; CDR3nt: TGTGCCAGCAGCCCCGACCATAGGGGCTCCTATGGCTACACCTTC; abundance: -; j_gene: TRBJ1-2; d_gene: -; v_gene: TRBV7-6